This T cell receptor beta chain derives from a study of cytomegalovirus exposure and HLA in healthy donors. Regarding the study as a whole: V- and J-gene trimming of TCR beta was linked (in a later analysis) to a missense DCLRE1C variant. Presence/absence results assume similar sequencing depth per donor, which may not hold. Altogether, 160 or so TCR beta chains were recorded as cytomegalovirus-associated.

Primers for the PCR totalled 60 Vbeta and 13 Jbeta. Source study methods: Later reanalysis found around 84 million unique TCR beta chains, some 10 million of them shared. Here immunoSEQ multiplex PCR was the method, and the copy in TCRdb shows in-frame clones only, minus some. D and trimming come from the DNA, and the V and J calls and clone size come from that table. The repertoire holds approximately 100,000 clones, with about 80% as singletons. V lost 2 bases and J 3 bases, leaving 11 bases between the germline ends. Germline V gene data show CDR1 as MGHRA and CDR2 as YSYEKL. The CDR3 extends over 14 amino acids. As regards this clone: Its antigen is not identified.

The V gene is TRBV4-1, the J gene TRBJ2-7; perhaps TRBD2 as D (5 bases). The receptor's source is a female donor in good health and CMV-seronegative. Sequenced: PBMCs. DNA for the CDR3: TGCGCCAGCAGCCAAAGTCTCGGGGACTACGAGCAGTACTTC. Translation gives CASSQSLGDYEQYF.